The 23 T cell receptor beta chains below all came from one sample that was sequenced in a study of Ad26.COV2.S vaccination and SARS-CoV-2 variants. Sequencing used immunoSEQ multiplex PCR; TCRdb keeps in-frame clones, though not all of them. The data hold around 370,000 clones, with 70% to 90% observed a single time. Treatment noted: 15 to 20 received Ad26.COV2.S at low or high dose, single or two shots; roughly five received placebo; per-sample allocation not given. It was on day 63 after the first vaccine or placebo injection that samples were taken. The material sequenced was peripheral blood, taken in a trial of Ad26.COV2.S vaccine versus placebo. The source of these receptors is a person aged 18-60 years who received the Ad26.COV2.S COVID-19 vaccine or a placebo.

In DNA form, the CDR3 reads TGTGCCAGCAACCCGGGCGGCAGCTACTCCTACGAGCAGTACTTC. Its translation is CASNPGGSYSYEQYF. The J gene is TRBJ2-7, the V gene TRBV27; D remains unclear. The germline CDR1 and CDR2 sequences are MNHEY and SMNVEV (reference sequence). This CDR3 is 15 amino acids long. Trimming removed 7 bases from V and 0 bases from J, with 16 bases in between.

The chain uses TRBV6-6 and TRBJ2-7; D gene ambiguous. Trimming cost V 3 bases and J 7 bases, with 10 bases left between them. Germline V gives CDR1 MNHNY, CDR2 SVGAGI (reference sequence). The CDR3 has 12 residues. The CDR3 DNA is TGTGCCAGCAGTTATGTCAACGCTGAGCAGTACTTC. Translated, it gives CASSYVNAEQYF.

CDR3 in amino acids: CASSQRSGLAGGLEETQYF. Here the CDR3 DNA reads TGTGCCAGCAGCCAACGCTCAGGACTAGCGGGAGGGCTGGAGGAGACCCAGTACTTC. The chain is built from TRBV9 and TRBJ2-5, with 15 bases identical to TRBD2. This CDR3 has 19 amino acids. V shed 4 bases, J shed 5 bases, and the junction held 15 bases outside the gene matches. Germline V CDR1 and CDR2: SGDLS, YYNGEE.

V and J are TRBV5-4 and TRBJ2-1; 9 bases match TRBD2. Germline assignment: CDR1 SGHNT and CDR2 YYREEE (reference sequence). Losses at the gene ends were 1 base for V and 1 base for J; bases not matched to a gene: 12. This CDR3 contains 19 residues. This CDR3 is CASSLRVSGGPLSYNEQFF. The CDR3 DNA follows: TGTGCCAGCAGCTTGAGGGTTAGCGGGGGCCCCTTGTCCTACAATGAGCAGTTCTTC.

The CDR3 spells CARSEDRLFGDYGYTF. CDR3 coding DNA: TGTGCCAGAAGCGAGGACAGGTTATTTGGGGACTATGGCTACACCTTC. The chain joins TRBV5-3 to TRBJ1-2; 7 nucleotides agree with TRBD1. TRBV5-3 is placed among ORFs of uncertain function. This CDR3 is built from 16 residues. V was pared by 4 bases and J by 3 bases, with 12 bases of the junction left unmatched.

The chain carries TRBV27 and TRBJ2-7; D perhaps matches TRBD1 (6 bases). Germline V lookup: CDR1 MNHEY, CDR2 SMNVEV (reference sequence). There are 14 residues in the CDR3. V was clipped by 5 bases and J by 4 bases, with 15 bases between them. CDR3 DNA: TGTGCCAGCAGTCCGCGGATGGGGGCTTACGAGCAGTACTTC. It yields the protein CASSPRMGAYEQYF.

This clone was observed a handful of times. V and J are TRBV19 and TRBJ2-1, with no clear D. CDR1 is LNHDA and CDR2 is SQIVND in the germline V gene (reference sequence). V dropped 3 bases and J dropped 7 bases, with 7 bases sitting between them. There are 12 residues in the CDR3. CDR3 sequence (DNA): TGTGCCAGTAGTATTCGTGTTAATGAGCAGTTCTTC. Translated: CASSIRVNEQFF.

The chain is built from TRBV19 and TRBJ2-1; D is ambiguous. The CDR3 sequence is 17 residues long. Germline V lookup: CDR1 LNHDA, CDR2 SQIVND (reference sequence). V was clipped by 5 bases and J by 1 base, with 18 bases between them. The CDR3 DNA sequence: TGTGCCAGTAGTTTCCCCCCTTCCCTGGGGTCCTACAATGAGCAGTTCTTC. The encoded protein is CASSFPPSLGSYNEQFF.

This clone was seen a few times. This chain links TRBV5-6 with TRBJ1-5; possible D gene TRBD1, 6 bases. This CDR3 is 17 amino acids long. CDR1 and CDR2 from the germline V gene are SGHDT and YYEEEE. The V end was cut by 2 bases, the J end by 0 bases, with 15 bases between. In DNA, the CDR3 is TGTGCCAGCAGCTTTAGCAGGGGACGGTCTAGCAATCAGCCCCAGCATTTT. Translation: CASSFSRGRSSNQPQHF.

The chain has TRBV28 and TRBJ2-7; D remains unclear. Trimming took off 2 bases at V and 5 bases at J, with 10 bases between the two ends. The CDR3 is 13 residues long. Per the germline V gene, CDR1 is MDHEN and CDR2 is SYDVKM. The CDR3 DNA reads as TGTGCCAGCAGTTTACTCCAGGCTAACGAGCAGTACTTC. Translated, it gives CASSLLQANEQYF. Full variable domain (missing parts from reference TRBV28 and TRBJ2-7): DVKVTQSSRYLVKRTGEKVFLECVQDMDHENMFWYRQDPGLGLRLIYFSYDVKMKEKGDIPEGYSVSREKKERFSLILESASTNQTSMYLCASSLLQANEQYFGPGTRLTVT.

CDR3 region: CAWSVSGGPSTGELFF. The CDR3 nucleotides are TGTGCCTGGAGTGTATCGGGAGGGCCCAGCACCGGGGAGCTGTTTTTT. This chain links TRBV30 with TRBJ2-2; 8 bases are shared with TRBD2. The ends lost 0 bases at V and 4 bases at J; junction bases unmatched: 7. The length of the CDR3 is 16 residues. The germline V gene has CDR1 GTSNPN and CDR2 SVGIG (reference sequence).

The gene calls are TRBV11-2 and TRBJ2-5; D unclear. CDR1 SGHAT and CDR2 FQNNGV come from the germline V gene. The CDR3 spans 14 residues. Trimming took 5 bases from V and 5 from J, leaving 15 bases between them. The DNA of the CDR3 is TGTGCCAGCAGCCCCCGGGCTGTCCGGGAGACCCAGTACTTC. Its protein is CASSPRAVRETQYF.

In its sample, this clone was seen a few times. This sequence joins TRBV5-6 and TRBJ2-3; D call uncertain. V lost 1 base and J lost 7, with 7 bases in between. CDR1 SGHDT and CDR2 YYEEEE come from the germline V gene. The length of the CDR3 is 12 residues. The CDR3 loop reads CASSLPTNTQYF. Written as DNA, the CDR3 is TGTGCCAGCAGCTTGCCCACTAATACGCAGTATTTT. Variable domain in full (rest from reference TRBV5-6 and TRBJ2-3): DAGVTQSPTHLIKTRGQQVTLRCSPKSGHDTVSWYQQALGQGPQFIFQYYEEEERQRGNFPDRFSGHQFPNYSSELNVNALLLGDSALYLCASSLPTNTQYFGPGTRLTVL.

A few counts support this clone. This sequence joins TRBV3-1 (or the pseudogene TRBV3-2) and TRBJ2-7; 7 bases align to TRBD2. Germline V CDR1 and CDR2: LGHDT, YNNKEL (reference sequence). The CDR3 length is 16 residues. V gave up 4 bases and J gave up 5 bases; unmatched junction bases: 14. CDR3 nucleotides: TGTGCCAGCAGCCCCGCCCAAGGACTAGGGAGTCACGAGCAGTACTTC. Protein: CASSPAQGLGSHEQYF.

In its sample, this clone was seen a few times. This sequence joins TRBV27 and TRBJ1-5; D is ambiguous. The CDR3 has 16 amino acids. CDR1 and CDR2 (germline): MNHEY, SMNVEV (reference sequence). Trimming took 2 bases from V and 0 from J, leaving 11 bases between them. The CDR3 region is CASSLMDEYSNQPQHF. As DNA, the CDR3 is TGTGCCAGCAGTTTAATGGACGAATATAGCAATCAGCCCCAGCATTTT.

The CDR3 sequence: CASTQTGVNQPQHF. Here the CDR3 DNA reads TGTGCCAGCACCCAGACAGGAGTCAATCAGCCCCAGCATTTT. The chain joins TRBV6-5 to TRBJ1-5; D perhaps matches TRBD1 (6 bases). Germline values: CDR1 MNHEY, CDR2 SVGAGI. The CDR3 covers 14 residues. V dropped 7 bases and J dropped 3 bases, with 13 bases sitting between them.

The V gene is TRBV28, the J gene TRBJ1-1, with D perhaps matching TRBD1 (5 bases). V lost 5 bases and J 2 bases, leaving 12 bases between the germline ends. Germline CDR1 and CDR2: MDHEN and SYDVKM. This CDR3 region has 14 residues. The CDR3 reads CASSPWTLNTEAFF. CDR3 coding DNA: TGTGCCAGCAGTCCCTGGACACTCAACACTGAAGCTTTCTTT. Combining the CDR3 with reference TRBV28 and TRBJ1-1 gives the whole variable domain DVKVTQSSRYLVKRTGEKVFLECVQDMDHENMFWYRQDPGLGLRLIYFSYDVKMKEKGDIPEGYSVSREKKERFSLILESASTNQTSMYLCASSPWTLNTEAFFGQGTRLTVV.

The chain uses TRBV28 and TRBJ1-2, with D perhaps matching TRBD1 (6 bases). Looked up from germline, CDR1 is MDHEN and CDR2 is SYDVKM. The V end lost 4 bases, the J end lost 1 base, and 13 bases lay between the germline ends. CDR3 size: 15 residues. CDR3 in amino acids: CASSYPTGINYGYTF. For the CDR3, the DNA is TGTGCCAGCAGTTACCCTACAGGGATTAACTATGGCTACACCTTC.

The chain has TRBV5-6 and TRBJ2-2; D assignment may be TRBD1 or TRBD2 (6 bases each). Looked up from germline, CDR1 is SGHDT and CDR2 is YYEEEE. Trimming stripped 4 bases from V and 4 bases from J, with 11 bases between. The length of the CDR3 is 14 residues. CDR3 coding DNA: TGTGCCAGCAGCAAGGGGGGAGGCACCGGGGAGCTGTTTTTT. Translated: CASSKGGGTGELFF.

The gene calls are TRBV7-2 and TRBJ2-5; 9 bases fit TRBD1. Trimming at V came to 4 bases and at J to 5 bases, leaving 8 bases not matched to a gene. This CDR3 is 15 amino acids long. The germline V gene has CDR1 SGHTA and CDR2 FQGNSA. CDR3 nucleotide sequence: TGTGCCAGCAGCTACCGGGACAGGGAGACGGAGACCCAGTACTTC. It specifies CASSYRDRETETQYF.

V usage is TRBV6-6 and J usage is TRBJ2-2; 11 nucleotides agree with TRBD2. This CDR3 is 15 amino acids long. Germline CDR1 MNHNY, CDR2 SVGAGI (reference sequence). J gave up 7 bases and V 7 bases, and 8 bases lay outside the gene matches. CDR3 residues: CASNRLAGFGGELFF. The CDR3, as DNA: TGTGCCAGCAATCGACTAGCGGGGTTCGGCGGGGAGCTGTTTTTT.

Note on this clone: Distinct nucleotide sequences in the sample also encode this CDR3. The J gene is TRBJ2-3, the V gene TRBV12-3 or TRBV12-4, with D unresolved. This CDR3 is built from 13 residues. V was cut by 6 bases and J by 3 bases, with 10 bases left in between. The CDR3 loop is CASSLGTTDTQYF. DNA of the CDR3: TGTGCCAGCAGCCTCGGCACAACAGATACGCAGTATTTT.

In this sample, this clone turned up once. CDR3 protein: CASSYQIAGGVWNEQFF. The CDR3 DNA reads TGTGCCAGCAGCTATCAGATAGCGGGAGGTGTATGGAATGAGCAGTTCTTC. The genes are TRBV7-8 and TRBJ2-1; 10 nucleotides line up with TRBD2. V lost 4 bases, J lost 7 bases, and 13 bases stayed unmatched. Germline V CDR1 and CDR2: SGHVS, FQNEAQ. The CDR3 has 17 amino acids.